The 29 T cell receptor beta chains below all came from one sample that was sequenced in a study of blood T cell repertoires in COVID-19. Data came from immunoSEQ multiplex PCR; TCRdb stores just in-frame clones and leaves some out. The top ten hold 7.6% of the sample, which has about 180,000 clones, around 83% seen once. Sequencing was performed on peripheral blood. Every receptor here comes from an older woman with COVID-19, enrolled during active disease.

The J gene is TRBJ1-4, the V gene TRBV9; perhaps TRBD1 as D (6 bases). Per the germline V gene, CDR1 is SGDLS and CDR2 is YYNGEE. Trimming removed 0 bases from V and 8 bases from J, with 11 bases in between. The length of the CDR3 is 14 residues. DNA for the CDR3: TGTGCCAGCAGCGTAGTGGCAGGGGACGAAAAACTGTTTTTT. Its protein is CASSVVAGDEKLFF.

The CDR3 region is CASSQAGTGGAEAFF. In nucleotides, the CDR3 is TGTGCCAGCAGCCAAGCCGGGACAGGGGGCGCAGAAGCTTTCTTT. The chain links TRBV3-1 (or the pseudogene TRBV3-2) to TRBJ1-1, with TRBD1 matching over 12 bases. Looked up from germline, CDR1 is LGHDT and CDR2 is YNNKEL (reference sequence). There are 15 residues in the CDR3. With 1 base clipped from V and 8 bases from J, the junction kept 5 bases outside the gene matches.

The rearrangement joins TRBV3-1 (or the pseudogene TRBV3-2) to TRBJ1-2, with 7 bases that match TRBD1. The V gene's germline CDR1 is LGHDT and CDR2 YNNKEL (reference sequence). The trim removed 5 bases at V and 8 bases at J, leaving 14 bases unmatched. The CDR3 is made up of 15 amino acids. The CDR3 DNA sequence: TGTGCCAGCAGCAGGAACGGACAGGCAGGCGGCGGCTACACCTTC. This sequence encodes CASSRNGQAGGGYTF.

This rearrangement joins TRBV5-6 to TRBJ2-2; D may be TRBD1 (6 bases). Trimming pared 4 bases from V and 4 bases from J, leaving 17 bases between. The germline gives CDR1 SGHDT, CDR2 YYEEEE. The length of the CDR3 is 16 residues. CDR3 in amino acids: CASSPRGLGGTGELFF. The CDR3 coding sequence is TGTGCCAGCAGCCCGAGGGGCCTAGGGGGCACCGGGGAGCTGTTTTTT. Based on the CDR3 plus reference TRBV5-6 and TRBJ2-2, the full variable domain is DAGVTQSPTHLIKTRGQQVTLRCSPKSGHDTVSWYQQALGQGPQFIFQYYEEEERQRGNFPDRFSGHQFPNYSSELNVNALLLGDSALYLCASSPRGLGGTGELFFGEGSRLTVL.

This chain links TRBV30 with TRBJ2-1; TRBD2 is a possible D gene (5 bases). CDR1 is GTSNPN and CDR2 is SVGIG in the germline V gene (reference sequence). The V end was cut by 5 bases, the J end by 3 bases, with 11 bases between. The CDR3 spans 13 residues. CDR3: CAWGSSGYNEQFF. The CDR3 nucleotides read TGTGCCTGGGGTTCCAGCGGCTACAATGAGCAGTTCTTC.

This rearrangement joins TRBV4-3 to TRBJ2-7; D is perhaps TRBD1 (5 bases). The CDR3 spans 16 residues. The germline V gene has CDR1 LGHNA and CDR2 YSLEER. Trimming cost V 0 bases and J 0 bases, with 12 bases left between them. CDR3 residues: CASSQDKTASSYEQYF. In nucleotides, the CDR3 is TGCGCCAGCAGCCAAGATAAGACAGCTAGCTCCTACGAGCAGTACTTC.

The rearrangement links TRBV5-4 to TRBJ2-3; TRBD1 aligns across 7 bases. Germline-derived CDR1 and CDR2 are SGHNT and YYREEE (reference sequence). The CDR3 has 16 residues. V lost 3 bases to trimming and J lost 1 base; unmatched junction nucleotides: 8. CDR3 in DNA: TGTGCCAGCAGCTCTAACAGGGGCGGGCGCACAGATACGCAGTATTTT. Translating gives CASSSNRGGRTDTQYF.

The rearrangement links TRBV19 to TRBJ1-1; D perhaps matches TRBD1 (5 bases). With 5 bases removed from V and 2 bases from J, the gap between germline ends came to 9 bases. Looked up from germline, CDR1 is LNHDA and CDR2 is SQIVND (reference sequence). The CDR3 runs 13 residues. CDR3 coding DNA: TGTGCCAGTAGTTTTGACAGAAACACTGAAGCTTTCTTT. Protein: CASSFDRNTEAFF.

This clone was found once. This chain connects TRBV28 to TRBJ2-7; the D is unclear. Germline V gives CDR1 MDHEN, CDR2 SYDVKM. With 3 bases removed from V and 2 bases from J, the gap between germline ends came to 5 bases. CDR3 length: 12 residues. The CDR3: CASSFPTYEQYF. As DNA, the CDR3 is TGTGCCAGCAGTTTCCCAACCTACGAGCAGTACTTC.

This chain links TRBV5-1 with TRBJ2-3, with D possibly being TRBD1 (5 bases). CDR1 and CDR2 from the germline V gene are SGHRS and YFSETQ. This CDR3 has 16 amino acids. The V end lost 4 bases, the J end lost 0 bases, and 15 bases lay between the germline ends. CDR3 DNA sequence: TGCGCCAGCAGCAGGGGATTGGCGGCAAGCACAGATACGCAGTATTTT. Translation: CASSRGLAASTDTQYF.

This clone was seen a few times. The rearrangement joins TRBV30 to TRBJ2-4; no definite D call. Per germline, CDR1 GTSNPN and CDR2 SVGIG (reference sequence). The CDR3 has 12 residues. Deletions cut 3 bases from V and 3 bases from J, with 6 bases between. CDR3 bases: TGTGCCTGGAGCGGTGGCAAAAACATTCAGTACTTC. Translation: CAWSGGKNIQYF.

This clone appeared once. The chain links TRBV24-1 to TRBJ2-2, with 8 bases lining up with TRBD1. The CDR3 spans 16 residues. Germline V gene sequence: CDR1 KGHDR, CDR2 SFDVKD. V lost 4 bases and J lost 4; bases outside the gene matches: 7. The CDR3 DNA follows: TGTGCCACCAGTGACTCCGGACAGGGCGCCACCGGGGAGCTGTTTTTT. The encoded protein is CATSDSGQGATGELFF.

The gene calls are TRBV27 and TRBJ1-4, with D hard to call. This CDR3 has 14 residues. Germline CDR1 and CDR2: MNHEY and SMNVEV (reference sequence). With 8 bases removed from V and 5 bases from J, the gap between germline ends came to 15 bases. The CDR3 DNA reads TGTGCCAGCGCTAGCTGGGGTTTCAATGAAAAACTGTTTTTT. This gives the protein CASASWGFNEKLFF.

The V and J genes are TRBV20-1 and TRBJ2-1, with D unclear. Germline CDR1 DFQATT, CDR2 SNEGSKA (reference sequence). V lost 3 bases, J lost 0 bases, and 9 bases lay in between. The CDR3 has 14 residues. CDR3 in amino acids: CSASAWSSYNEQFF. For the CDR3, the DNA is TGCAGTGCTAGTGCGTGGAGCTCCTACAATGAGCAGTTCTTC.

This chain links TRBV6-2 or TRBV6-3 with TRBJ2-7, with D possibly being TRBD2 (6 bases). The CDR3 covers 14 residues. CDR1 MNHEY and CDR2 SVGEGT come from the germline V gene. V lost 2 bases to trimming and J lost 2 bases, with 10 bases between them. The CDR3 protein is CASSYRGTAYEQYF. CDR3 coding DNA: TGTGCCAGCAGTTACCGCGGGACGGCCTACGAGCAGTACTTC.

J is TRBJ2-1 and V is TRBV19; D might be TRBD2 (5 bases). V gave up 5 bases and J gave up 8 bases, with 7 bases separating them. The CDR3 has 11 residues. Germline CDR1 and CDR2: LNHDA and SQIVND (reference sequence). The CDR3 loop is CASSAGHEQFF. CDR3 DNA sequence: TGTGCCAGTAGTGCGGGCCATGAGCAGTTCTTC.

V usage is TRBV7-2 and J usage is TRBJ2-7; 7 bases map to TRBD1. The CDR3 sequence is 15 residues long. Germline CDR1 reads SGHTA; CDR2 reads FQGNSA. Trimming removed 6 bases from V and 0 bases from J; junction bases left unmatched: 8. CDR3 DNA: TGTGCCAGCAGTCTCGGACAGGTCGACTCCTACGAGCAGTACTTC. Residues: CASSLGQVDSYEQYF.

V is TRBV10-1 and J is TRBJ1-5; a possible D gene is TRBD1 (6 bases). This CDR3 is 15 amino acids long. The germline V gene has CDR1 WNHNN and CDR2 SYGVQD (reference sequence). Trimming cost V 5 bases and J 1 base, with 12 bases left between them. The CDR3 DNA follows: TGCGCCAGCAGTCGGGGGGGCTGCAGCAATCAGCCCCAGCATTTT. Protein sequence: CASSRGGCSNQPQHF.

V and J are TRBV28 and TRBJ2-7, with no clear D. CDR3 size: 12 residues. Trimming removed 6 bases from V and 4 bases from J, with 10 bases in between. Germline CDR1 MDHEN, CDR2 SYDVKM. The CDR3 here is CASSQQPYEQYF. The CDR3 nucleotides read TGTGCCAGCAGCCAACAGCCTTACGAGCAGTACTTC. The full variable domain, its missing parts supplied by reference TRBV28 and TRBJ2-7, is DVKVTQSSRYLVKRTGEKVFLECVQDMDHENMFWYRQDPGLGLRLIYFSYDVKMKEKGDIPEGYSVSREKKERFSLILESASTNQTSMYLCASSQQPYEQYFGPGTRLTVT.

This clone was observed a few times. CDR3 residues: CASSLSSYNSPLHF. The CDR3 bases are TGTGCCAGCAGCCTTAGCTCCTATAATTCACCCCTCCACTTT. This sequence joins TRBV28 and TRBJ1-6; D ambiguous. The CDR3 has 14 residues. The germline V gene encodes CDR1 MDHEN and CDR2 SYDVKM. Trimming removed 6 bases from V and 0 bases from J, with 6 bases in between.

The chain couples TRBV19 to TRBJ1-5; TRBD1 might be the D (5 bases). Per germline, CDR1 LNHDA and CDR2 SQIVND (reference sequence). With 7 bases removed from V and 3 bases from J, the gap between germline ends came to 19 bases. This CDR3 spans 16 amino acids. CDR3 protein: CASTSPGRDPNQPQHF. The CDR3 coding sequence is TGTGCCAGTACCTCCCCCGGGAGGGACCCCAATCAGCCCCAGCATTTT.

This chain joins TRBV7-8 and TRBJ2-5, with 12 bases lining up with TRBD2. J lost 7 bases, V lost 0 bases, and 9 bases had no gene match. This CDR3 spans 17 amino acids. Germline V gives CDR1 SGHVS, CDR2 FQNEAQ. The CDR3 nucleotides are TGTGCCAGCAGCTTAGCCCCACTAGCGGGGGGACAGGGGACCCAGTACTTC. Translated, it gives CASSLAPLAGGQGTQYF.

The chain recombines TRBV24-1 with TRBJ1-2; unclear D gene. V was clipped by 9 bases and J by 1 base, with 20 bases between them. The CDR3 covers 16 residues. Germline CDR1 KGHDR, CDR2 SFDVKD. The CDR3 spells CATLLIGSEVNYGYTF. CDR3 in DNA: TGTGCCACCCTTCTCATCGGGTCCGAGGTTAACTATGGCTACACCTTC.

The chain is built from TRBV9 and TRBJ2-3; 12 nucleotides match TRBD2. There are 15 residues in the CDR3. The germline gives CDR1 SGDLS, CDR2 YYNGEE. V shed 6 bases and J 3 bases; nucleotides not matched to a gene: 5. CDR3 amino acids: CASTSGTSGTDTQYF. CDR3 nucleotides: TGTGCCAGCACATCGGGGACTAGCGGGACAGATACGCAGTATTTT.

The rearrangement uses TRBV12-5 and TRBJ2-3; TRBD1 is a possible D gene (5 bases). The CDR3 totals 14 residues. CDR1 LGHNT and CDR2 FRNRAP come from the germline V gene. V was clipped by 1 base and J by 6 bases, with 11 bases between them. The CDR3 coding sequence is TGTGCTAGTGGTTTGGCCCCCCCAGGGGATACGCAGTATTTT. This codes for CASGLAPPGDTQYF.

This clone showed up just a few times. The chain joins TRBV11-2 to TRBJ1-3; D not certain. Trimming cost V 4 bases and J 1 base, with 11 bases left between them. The V gene's germline CDR1 is SGHAT and CDR2 FQNNGV. This CDR3 comprises 15 residues. As DNA, the CDR3 is TGTGCCAGCAGCTGGAGGGTTGCTTCTGGAAACACCATATATTTT. This sequence encodes CASSWRVASGNTIYF.

The rearrangement uses TRBV7-3 and TRBJ2-1; TRBD2 matches at 8 bases. Losses at the gene ends were 1 base for V and 9 bases for J; bases not matched to a gene: 11. Germline CDR1 and CDR2: SGHTA and FQGTGA. The CDR3 runs to 16 residues. This chain's CDR3 is CASSLNDGRAGGEQFF. The CDR3 DNA reads as TGTGCCAGCAGCTTAAATGACGGGAGGGCCGGCGGTGAGCAGTTCTTC.

This sequence joins TRBV18 and TRBJ1-1; D unclear. The CDR3 length is 13 residues. Germline CDR1 KGHSH, CDR2 LQKENI. The V and J ends lost 4 bases and 4 bases respectively, with 10 bases between them. DNA of the CDR3: TGTGCCAGCTCACTACTAACAAGCACTGAAGCTTTCTTT. Its translation: CASSLLTSTEAFF. Based on the CDR3 plus reference TRBV18 and TRBJ1-1, the full variable domain is NAGVMQNPRHLVRRRGQEARLRCSPMKGHSHVYWYRQLPEEGLKFMVYLQKENIIDESGMPKERFSAEFPKEGPSILRIQQVVRGDSAAYFCASSLLTSTEAFFGQGTRLTVV.

This clone was seen only once. The V gene is TRBV5-6, the J gene TRBJ2-2; D remains unclear. V lost 1 base and J lost 1, with 11 bases in between. This CDR3 contains 16 residues. Germline CDR1 reads SGHDT; CDR2 reads YYEEEE. The CDR3 DNA reads TGTGCCAGCAGCTTGCGGTCGAGTGGGAACACCGGGGAGCTGTTTTTT. It encodes CASSLRSSGNTGELFF.